This TCR beta chain was found in a study of cytomegalovirus exposure and HLA in healthy donors. General study results and limits: A later analysis found first-cohort TCR clusters tended to co-occur in the 90 to 150 validation repertoires. The study flagged 150 to 200 TCR beta chains as cytomegalovirus-associated.

Repertoires were generated with immunoSEQ multiplex PCR, while TCRdb's copy carries only in-frame clones and drops some. The table records over 60,000 clones, approximately 95% of them present only once. The CDR3 consists of 16 residues. Deletions cut 3 bases from V and 5 bases from J, with 16 bases between. Germline V gene sequence: CDR1 SGHTA, CDR2 FQGNSA. This clone was seen a single time. Its antigen is unidentified. Sequenced: PBMCs. The V and J genes are TRBV7-2 and TRBJ1-4; no clear D. This clonotype originated in a young man in good health and CMV-seronegative. The CDR3 bases are TGTGCCAGCAGCTTGGAACGGAGGAGATTCAATGAAAAACTGTTTTTT. Encoded protein: CASSLERRRFNEKLFF.